The T cell receptor (beta chain) described here comes from a study of CXCR3-negative and CXCR3-positive naive CD8 T cells. Study-wide points: Similar levels of surface CD5 were seen between naive subsets; TCR strength was inferred from TRB CDR3 properties.

The germline V gene has CDR1 MNHEY and CDR2 SVGEGT. The CDR3 length is 16 residues. TRB cDNA was prepared as libraries by UMI-labeled 5' RACE. Reprocessing the 5' RACE reads, TCRdb reports a single entry for every CDR3 protein and omits DNA. The table lists over 40,000 distinct CDR3 sequences, with around 1.9% in the top ten. As regards this clonotype: Its antigen is not identified.

Sample: naive CXCR3- CD8+ T cells from blood. Subset denoted: CD45RO-CCR7+CD27+CD95- naive CD8+ T cells lacking CXCR3 (TNR3-). This chain uses TRBV6-2 or TRBV6-3 with TRBJ2-7; TCRdb reports TRBD2, a call that lacks DNA to check it against. The source of this sequence is a human donor in good health. Some clones in this sample may be carry-over from other donors' samples. CDR3 loop: CASSVSAGLASYEQYF.